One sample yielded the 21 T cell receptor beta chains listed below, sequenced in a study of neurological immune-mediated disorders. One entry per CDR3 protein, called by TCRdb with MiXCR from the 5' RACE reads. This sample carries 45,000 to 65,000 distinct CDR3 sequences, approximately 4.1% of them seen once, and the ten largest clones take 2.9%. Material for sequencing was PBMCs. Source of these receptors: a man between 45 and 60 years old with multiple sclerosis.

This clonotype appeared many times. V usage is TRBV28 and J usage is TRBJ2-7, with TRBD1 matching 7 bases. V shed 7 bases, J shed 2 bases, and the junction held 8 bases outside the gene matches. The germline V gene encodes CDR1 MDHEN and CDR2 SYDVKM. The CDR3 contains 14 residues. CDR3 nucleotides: TGTGCCAGCACAATGGGGACAGCCACCTACGAGCAGTACTTC. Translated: CASTMGTATYEQYF. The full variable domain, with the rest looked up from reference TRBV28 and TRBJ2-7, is DVKVTQSSRYLVKRTGEKVFLECVQDMDHENMFWYRQDPGLGLRLIYFSYDVKMKEKGDIPEGYSVSREKKERFSLILESASTNQTSMYLCASTMGTATYEQYFGPGTRLTVT.

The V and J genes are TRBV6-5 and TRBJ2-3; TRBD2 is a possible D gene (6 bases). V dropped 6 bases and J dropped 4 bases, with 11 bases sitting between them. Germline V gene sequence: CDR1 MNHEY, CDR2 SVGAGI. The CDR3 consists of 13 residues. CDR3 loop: CASRVGGADTQYF. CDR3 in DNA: TGTGCCAGCAGGGTAGGAGGGGCAGATACGCAGTATTTT.

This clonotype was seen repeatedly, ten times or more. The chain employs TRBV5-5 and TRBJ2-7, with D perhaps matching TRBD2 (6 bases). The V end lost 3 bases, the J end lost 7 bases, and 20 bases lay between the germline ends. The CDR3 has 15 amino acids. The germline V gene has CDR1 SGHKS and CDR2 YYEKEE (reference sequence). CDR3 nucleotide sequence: TGTGCCAGCAGCTGGTCCGTTCGGGGTGCGGGGGAGCAGTACTTC. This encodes CASSWSVRGAGEQYF. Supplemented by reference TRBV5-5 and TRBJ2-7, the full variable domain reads DAGVTQSPTHLIKTRGQQVTLRCSPISGHKSVSWYQQVLGQGPQFIFQYYEKEERGRGNFPDRFSARQFPNYSSELNVNALLLGDSALYLCASSWSVRGAGEQYFGPGTRLTVT.

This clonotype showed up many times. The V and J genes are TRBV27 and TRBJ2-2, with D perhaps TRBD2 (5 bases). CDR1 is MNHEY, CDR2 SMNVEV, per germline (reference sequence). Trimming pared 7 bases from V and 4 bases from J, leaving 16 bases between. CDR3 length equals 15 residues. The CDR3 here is CASTSYGETTGELFF. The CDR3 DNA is TGTGCCAGCACCTCCTATGGGGAGACCACCGGGGAGCTGTTTTTT.

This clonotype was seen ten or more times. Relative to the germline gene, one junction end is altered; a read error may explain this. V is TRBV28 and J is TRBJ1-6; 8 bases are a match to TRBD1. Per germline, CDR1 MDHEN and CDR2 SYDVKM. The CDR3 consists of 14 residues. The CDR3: CASSSWTGSSPLNF. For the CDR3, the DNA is TGTGCCAGCAGCTCCTGGACAGGGAGCTCACCCCTCAACTTT.

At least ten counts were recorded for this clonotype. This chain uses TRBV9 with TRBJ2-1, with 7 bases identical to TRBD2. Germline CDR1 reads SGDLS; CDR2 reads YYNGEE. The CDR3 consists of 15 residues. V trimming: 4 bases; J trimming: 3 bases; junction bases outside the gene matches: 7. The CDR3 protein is CASSSGRVNYNEQFF. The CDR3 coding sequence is TGTGCCAGCAGCTCGGGGAGGGTTAACTACAATGAGCAGTTCTTC.

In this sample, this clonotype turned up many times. Written as DNA, the CDR3 is TGCAGTGCCACCCGTGGGGTAGCGGGAGGTGGAGGAACAGATACGCAGTATTTT. Translation gives CSATRGVAGGGGTDTQYF. The chain recombines TRBV20-1 with TRBJ2-3; 10 bases fit TRBD2. Trimming removed 6 bases from V and 3 bases from J; junction bases left unmatched: 18. Germline V gene lookup returns CDR1 DFQATT and CDR2 SNEGSKA (reference sequence). This CDR3 is built from 18 residues.

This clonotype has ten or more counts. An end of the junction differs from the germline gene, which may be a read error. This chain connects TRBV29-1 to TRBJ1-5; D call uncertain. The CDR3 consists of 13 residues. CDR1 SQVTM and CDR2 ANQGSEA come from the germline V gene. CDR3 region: CSVEDPDVQAQHF. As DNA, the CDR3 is TGCAGCGTTGAAGATCCGGACGTTCAGGCCCAGCATTTT.

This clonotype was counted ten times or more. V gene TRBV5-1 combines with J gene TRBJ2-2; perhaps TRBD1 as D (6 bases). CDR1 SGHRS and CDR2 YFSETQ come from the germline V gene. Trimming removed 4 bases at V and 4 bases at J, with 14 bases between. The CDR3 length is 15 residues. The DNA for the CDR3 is TGCGCCAGCAGCCTCCATCTAGGGGGCACCGGGGAGCTGTTTTTT. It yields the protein CASSLHLGGTGELFF.

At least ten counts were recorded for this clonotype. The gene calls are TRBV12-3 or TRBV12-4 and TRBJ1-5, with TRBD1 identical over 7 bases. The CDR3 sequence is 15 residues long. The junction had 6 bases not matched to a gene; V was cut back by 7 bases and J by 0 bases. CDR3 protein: CASIKGGRSNQPQHF. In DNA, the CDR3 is TGTGCCAGCATTAAAGGGGGCCGTAGCAATCAGCCCCAGCATTTT.

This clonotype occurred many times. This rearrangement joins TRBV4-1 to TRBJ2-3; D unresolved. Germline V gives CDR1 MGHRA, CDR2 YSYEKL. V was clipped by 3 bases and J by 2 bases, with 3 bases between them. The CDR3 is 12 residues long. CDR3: CASSQNTDTQYF. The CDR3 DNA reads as TGCGCCAGCAGCCAGAACACAGATACGCAGTATTTT.

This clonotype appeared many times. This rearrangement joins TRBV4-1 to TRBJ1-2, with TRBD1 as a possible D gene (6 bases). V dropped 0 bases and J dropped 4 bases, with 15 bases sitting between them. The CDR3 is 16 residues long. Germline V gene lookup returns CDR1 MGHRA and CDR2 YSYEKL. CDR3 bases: TGCGCCAGCAGCCAAGATCGACAGGAGTGGACCTATGGCTACACCTTC. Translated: CASSQDRQEWTYGYTF.

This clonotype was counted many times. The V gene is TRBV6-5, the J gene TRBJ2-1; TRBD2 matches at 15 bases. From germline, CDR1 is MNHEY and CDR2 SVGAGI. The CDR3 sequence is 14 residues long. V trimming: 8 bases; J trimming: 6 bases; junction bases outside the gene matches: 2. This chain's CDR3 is CASGLAGGPNEQFF. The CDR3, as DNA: TGTGCCAGCGGACTAGCGGGGGGGCCCAATGAGCAGTTCTTC.

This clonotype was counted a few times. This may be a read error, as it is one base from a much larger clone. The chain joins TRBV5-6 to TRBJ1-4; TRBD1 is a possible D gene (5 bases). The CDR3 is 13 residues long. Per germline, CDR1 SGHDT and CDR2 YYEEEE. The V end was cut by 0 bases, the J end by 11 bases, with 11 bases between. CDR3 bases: TGTGCCAGCAGCTTGGTGCGGGACGACAAACTGTTTTTT. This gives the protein CASSLVRDDKLFF. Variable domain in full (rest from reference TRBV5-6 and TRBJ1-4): DAGVTQSPTHLIKTRGQQVTLRCSPKSGHDTVSWYQQALGQGPQFIFQYYEEEERQRGNFPDRFSGHQFPNYSSELNVNALLLGDSALYLCASSLVRDDKLFFGSGTQLSVL.

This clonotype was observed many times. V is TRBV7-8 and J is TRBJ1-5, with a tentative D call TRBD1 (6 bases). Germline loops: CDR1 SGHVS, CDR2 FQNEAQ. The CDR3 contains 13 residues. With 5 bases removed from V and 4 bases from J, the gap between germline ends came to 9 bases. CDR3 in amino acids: CASSRDKNQPQHF. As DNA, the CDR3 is TGTGCCAGCAGCAGGGACAAGAATCAGCCCCAGCATTTT.

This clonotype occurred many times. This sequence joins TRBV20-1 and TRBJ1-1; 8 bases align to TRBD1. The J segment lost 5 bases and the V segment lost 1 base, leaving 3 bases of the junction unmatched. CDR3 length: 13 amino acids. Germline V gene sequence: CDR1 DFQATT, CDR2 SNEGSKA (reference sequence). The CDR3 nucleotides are TGCAGTGCTAGAGGCAGGGGGCGGACTGAAGCTTTCTTT. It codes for CSARGRGRTEAFF.

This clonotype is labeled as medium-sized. The DNA of the CDR3 is TGTGCCAGCACCAGGGAGGCGGGCTCGGACACTGAAGCTTTCTTT. It translates to CASTREAGSDTEAFF. This chain links TRBV6-5 with TRBJ1-1, with a possible D match to TRBD1 (5 bases). V dropped 7 bases and J dropped 3 bases, with 18 bases sitting between them. The CDR3 has 15 amino acids. The V gene's germline CDR1 is MNHEY and CDR2 SVGAGI.

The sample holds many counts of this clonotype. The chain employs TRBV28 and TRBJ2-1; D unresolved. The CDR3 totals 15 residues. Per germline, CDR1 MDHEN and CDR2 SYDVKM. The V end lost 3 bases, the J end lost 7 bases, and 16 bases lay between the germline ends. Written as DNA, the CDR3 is TGTGCCAGCAGTTTCCCCGTCCGGACGGAGAATGAGCAGTTCTTC. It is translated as CASSFPVRTENEQFF.

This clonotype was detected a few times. CDR3 DNA sequence: TGCAGCGTTGAAAGGCAGGGGGCCGCGTATGAGCAGTTCTTC. Its translation is CSVERQGAAYEQFF. The chain joins TRBV29-1 to TRBJ2-1; 8 nucleotides match TRBD1. Germline V gene lookup returns CDR1 SQVTM and CDR2 ANQGSEA. With V trimmed by 2 bases and J by 8 bases, 8 bases remained unmatched. The CDR3 has 14 residues.

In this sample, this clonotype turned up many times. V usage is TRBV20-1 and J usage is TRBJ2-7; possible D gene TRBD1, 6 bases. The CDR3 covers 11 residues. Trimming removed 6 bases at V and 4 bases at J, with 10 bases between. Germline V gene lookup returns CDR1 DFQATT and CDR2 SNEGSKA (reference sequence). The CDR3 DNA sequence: TGCAGTGCGCCACAGGGTTACGAGCAGTACTTC. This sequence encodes CSAPQGYEQYF.

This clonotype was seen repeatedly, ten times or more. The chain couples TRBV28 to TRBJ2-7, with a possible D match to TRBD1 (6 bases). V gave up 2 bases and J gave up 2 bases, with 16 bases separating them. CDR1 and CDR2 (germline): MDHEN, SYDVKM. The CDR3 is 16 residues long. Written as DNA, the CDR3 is TGTGCCAGCAGTTTAATCGACAGGCTCTTTCCCTACGAGCAGTACTTC. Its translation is CASSLIDRLFPYEQYF.